One and the same sample provided the 15 T cell receptor beta chains below, sequenced in a study of Tregs in tolerant kidney transplant recipients. Profiling relied on immunoSEQ multiplex PCR, and the TCRdb table lists in-frame clones only, not all of them. This sample has around 98,000 clones, with roughly 93% found just once. The sequences come from CD4+ T cells from blood, collected before the transplant. The receptors shown here come from a human donor who received a combined kidney and bone marrow transplant.

The gene calls are TRBV5-4 and TRBJ1-2; no clear D gene. Germline V gene data show CDR1 as SGHNT and CDR2 as YYREEE (reference sequence). V lost 0 bases and J lost 1, with 4 bases in between. This CDR3 is built from 13 residues. The CDR3 here is CASSLDSNYGYTF. Here the CDR3 DNA reads TGTGCCAGCAGCTTGGACAGTAACTATGGCTACACCTTC. The full variable domain, completed using reference TRBV5-4 and TRBJ1-2, is ETGVTQSPTHLIKTRGQQVTLRCSSQSGHNTVSWYQQALGQGPQFIFQYYREEENGRGNFPPRFSGLQFPNYSSELNVNALELDDSALYLCASSLDSNYGYTFGSGTRLTVV.

In its sample, this clone was seen a few times. The genes are TRBV2 and TRBJ1-4, with TRBD1 as a possible D gene (5 bases). Germline V CDR1 and CDR2: SNHLY, FYNNEI. This CDR3 has 14 residues. V was shortened by 7 bases and J by 7 bases, with 16 bases between the two germline ends. CDR3: CASIRDLGGEKLFF. CDR3 DNA sequence: TGTGCCAGCATTAGGGACCTCGGGGGTGAAAAACTGTTTTTT.

The V gene is TRBV5-1, the J gene TRBJ2-7; no clear D. V dropped 4 bases and J dropped 2 bases, with 10 bases sitting between them. Germline V gene data show CDR1 as SGHRS and CDR2 as YFSETQ. The CDR3 is 13 residues long. CDR3 residues: CASSPTKTYEQYF. The CDR3 region has the DNA TGCGCCAGCAGCCCTACGAAGACCTACGAGCAGTACTTC.

This clone appeared a single time. The V gene is TRBV7-9, the J gene TRBJ1-4; 11 positions match TRBD1. Germline V gives CDR1 SEHNR, CDR2 FQNEAQ (reference sequence). V shed 5 bases and J 7 bases; nucleotides not matched to a gene: 3. This CDR3 contains 14 residues. DNA of the CDR3: TGTGCCAGCAGCCCCGGGACAGGGGGTGAAAAACTGTTTTTT. Protein: CASSPGTGGEKLFF.

This chain connects TRBV4-1 to TRBJ2-7; TRBD1 matches at 7 bases. Germline V gene sequence: CDR1 MGHRA, CDR2 YSYEKL. The CDR3 sequence is 16 residues long. V shed 3 bases, J shed 7 bases, and the junction held 15 bases outside the gene matches. CDR3 loop: CASSHPSSKGAGEQYF. The CDR3 region has the DNA TGCGCCAGCAGCCACCCCAGCAGCAAGGGGGCAGGGGAGCAGTACTTC.

V is TRBV27 and J is TRBJ2-7; weak D call: TRBD2 (6 bases). From germline, CDR1 is MNHEY and CDR2 SMNVEV (reference sequence). V was shortened by 0 bases and J by 5 bases, with 11 bases between the two germline ends. CDR3 length: 14 amino acids. The CDR3 DNA follows: TGTGCCAGCAGTTTATCCTGGGAGGTAAACGAGCAGTACTTC. It is translated as CASSLSWEVNEQYF.

This chain's CDR3 is CASTRPGGYEQYF. The CDR3 region has the DNA TGTGCCAGCACCCGGCCCGGGGGCTACGAGCAGTACTTC. This rearrangement joins TRBV28 to TRBJ2-7; tentative D call: TRBD2 (6 bases). Germline assignment: CDR1 MDHEN and CDR2 SYDVKM. This CDR3 region has 13 residues. The V and J ends lost 7 bases and 3 bases respectively, with 13 bases between them. The full variable domain, completed using reference TRBV28 and TRBJ2-7, is DVKVTQSSRYLVKRTGEKVFLECVQDMDHENMFWYRQDPGLGLRLIYFSYDVKMKEKGDIPEGYSVSREKKERFSLILESASTNQTSMYLCASTRPGGYEQYFGPGTRLTVT.

The V gene is TRBV11-2, the J gene TRBJ2-3, with 7 bases aligning to TRBD1. With V trimmed by 6 bases and J by 5 bases, 11 bases remained unmatched. The CDR3 runs 15 residues. Per the germline V gene, CDR1 is SGHAT and CDR2 is FQNNGV. The chain's CDR3 is CASRHRQGPGDTQYF. CDR3 DNA: TGTGCCAGCAGACATAGACAGGGACCTGGAGATACGCAGTATTTT. Together with reference TRBV11-2 and TRBJ2-3, the CDR3 gives the full variable domain: EAGVAQSPRYKIIEKRQSVAFWCNPISGHATLYWYQQILGQGPKLLIQFQNNGVVDDSQLPKDRFSAERLKGVDSTLKIQPAKLEDSAVYLCASRHRQGPGDTQYFGPGTRLTVL.

This chain links TRBV6-6 with TRBJ2-1; 10 nucleotides match TRBD2. CDR1 is MNHNY and CDR2 is SVGAGI in the germline V gene (reference sequence). CDR3 length: 15 residues. V was pared by 0 bases and J by 8 bases, with 4 bases of the junction left unmatched. The CDR3 DNA reads as TGTGCCAGCAGTTACTCTCCCGGGACTAGCGATGAGCAGTTCTTC. This encodes CASSYSPGTSDEQFF.

The chain is built from TRBV7-3 and TRBJ2-7, with D tentatively TRBD2 (5 bases). This CDR3 spans 15 amino acids. Germline CDR1 reads SGHTA; CDR2 reads FQGTGA. The germline V and J ends were trimmed by 5 bases and 3 bases, with 17 bases remaining between them. The CDR3 sequence is CASSLSKAAHYEQYF. DNA of the CDR3: TGTGCCAGCAGCCTATCAAAAGCGGCCCACTACGAGCAGTACTTC.

The V gene is TRBV11-2, the J gene TRBJ2-3, with a weak D call TRBD1 (6 bases). This CDR3 is 15 amino acids long. From germline, CDR1 is SGHAT and CDR2 FQNNGV. Between the trimmed V and J ends, which lost 0 bases and 2 bases, there was a span of 9 bases. CDR3 region: CASSLDRGVTDTQYF. The CDR3 DNA reads TGTGCCAGCAGCTTAGACAGGGGAGTCACAGATACGCAGTATTTT.

This clone was detected once. The chain joins TRBV7-9 to TRBJ2-1, with D possibly matching TRBD1 (5 bases). Germline CDR1 reads SEHNR; CDR2 reads FQNEAQ (reference sequence). V lost 1 base, J lost 6 bases, and 19 bases lay in between. The CDR3 extends over 17 amino acids. The CDR3 reads CASSLDGAGRGLNEQFF. DNA of the CDR3: TGTGCCAGCAGCTTAGATGGGGCAGGTCGTGGTCTCAATGAGCAGTTCTTC.

J is TRBJ2-3 and V is TRBV19, with a tentative D call TRBD1 (5 bases). The CDR3 sequence is 17 residues long. Germline assignment: CDR1 LNHDA and CDR2 SQIVND (reference sequence). The ends were cut back, 8 bases at V and 5 bases at J, with 26 bases in the middle. DNA for the CDR3: TGTGCCAGTGGGGTGGGAAGGGGTCCTCTCGACGGAGATACGCAGTATTTT. It is translated as CASGVGRGPLDGDTQYF.

V gene TRBV7-2 combines with J gene TRBJ2-7; the match to TRBD2 covers 11 bases. Germline V gene data show CDR1 as SGHTA and CDR2 as FQGNSA. The CDR3 spans 14 residues. V shed 6 bases and J 2 bases; nucleotides not matched to a gene: 3. CDR3 residues: CASRRLAGPYEQYF. DNA for the CDR3: TGTGCCAGCAGAAGACTAGCGGGACCCTACGAGCAGTACTTC.

This CDR3 reads CASSAGTDLSTDTQYF. The DNA for the CDR3 is TGCGCCAGCAGCGCCGGGACAGACCTTAGCACAGATACGCAGTATTTT. This chain uses TRBV5-1 with TRBJ2-3; TRBD1 matches 7 bases. The germline V gene has CDR1 SGHRS and CDR2 YFSETQ. J was trimmed by 0 bases and V by 4 bases; bases with no gene match: 8. The CDR3 has 16 amino acids.